Presented here are 11 T cell receptor beta chains from one specimen sequenced in a study of T cells in Graves' hyperthyroidism and ophthalmopathy. Amplified regions were TCR beta CDR3 sequences from RNA transcripts. The TCR CDR3 first-round RT-PCR relied on the HTBI primer set. TCRdb processed the multiplex PCR reads anew with MiXCR; each CDR3 protein has one entry. Among under 550,000 distinct CDR3 sequences listed, roughly an eighth were seen once. The sample taken for sequencing was blood. The receptors were sampled from a woman between 18 and 29 years old with Graves' hyperthyroidism.

This clonotype came up many times. V is TRBV20-1 and J is TRBJ1-6, with D possibly TRBD1 on 5 matching bases. This CDR3 is 14 amino acids long. Germline V gene data show CDR1 as DFQATT and CDR2 as SNEGSKA (reference sequence). V was clipped by 5 bases and J by 8 bases, with 16 bases between them. CDR3 in amino acids: CSAPVKTAHSPLHF. The CDR3 bases are TGCAGTGCTCCTGTTAAGACAGCCCATTCACCCCTCCACTTT.

J is TRBJ2-3 and V is TRBV14, with no clear D. This CDR3 spans 13 amino acids. Looked up from germline, CDR1 is SGHDN and CDR2 is FVKESK. The V gene lost 1 base and the J gene lost 7 bases, with 9 bases spanning the gap. CDR3 DNA: TGTGCCAGCAGCCAAGGGTACGGAAATACGCAGTATTTT. The encoded protein is CASSQGYGNTQYF.

This clonotype was seen at least ten times. The V gene is TRBV6-6, the J gene TRBJ1-4; no firm D call. Looked up from germline, CDR1 is MNHNY and CDR2 is SVGAGI (reference sequence). The CDR3 sequence is 16 residues long. V gave up 2 bases and J gave up 4 bases, with 14 bases separating them. The CDR3 region has the DNA TGTGCCAGCAGTTACGCCCCGATGGGTAGTAATGAAAAACTGTTTTTT. Amino acid sequence: CASSYAPMGSNEKLFF.

The sample holds a few counts of this clonotype. The CDR3 protein is CASSHPGTGGSTEAFF. CDR3 in DNA: TGTGCCAGCAGCCATCCCGGGACAGGGGGTTCCACTGAAGCTTTCTTT. The chain recombines TRBV4-2 with TRBJ1-1; TRBD1 matches 11 bases. Germline assignment: CDR1 LGHNA and CDR2 YNFKEQ. The CDR3 extends over 16 amino acids. V lost 3 bases and J lost 4; bases outside the gene matches: 7.

This clonotype has at least ten counts. The chain employs TRBV12-3 or TRBV12-4 and TRBJ2-4, with D possibly matching TRBD2 (6 bases). The CDR3 totals 16 residues. Trimming removed 6 bases at V and 0 bases at J, with 15 bases between. This CDR3 is CASSALGRIAKNIQYF. The CDR3 DNA follows: TGTGCCAGCAGCGCTCTCGGGAGAATAGCCAAAAACATTCAGTACTTC.

In DNA form, the CDR3 reads TGCAGTGCTACGAGGGTGGGTACTGAAGCTTTCTTT. This sequence encodes CSATRVGTEAFF. The V gene is TRBV20-1, the J gene TRBJ1-1; D gene ambiguous. CDR3 size: 12 residues. The germline V gene has CDR1 DFQATT and CDR2 SNEGSKA (reference sequence). Trimming took off 4 bases at V and 5 bases at J, with 11 bases between the two ends.

This clonotype has only a few counts. The chain employs TRBV7-2 and TRBJ1-2; 9 bases match TRBD1. CDR1 and CDR2 (germline): SGHTA, FQGNSA. After removal of 0 bases from V and 4 bases from J, the junction contained 6 bases not matched to a gene. The CDR3 runs 16 residues. DNA of the CDR3: TGTGCCAGCAGCTTAGCGGGACAGGGCCTTTCCTATGGCTACACCTTC. The encoded protein is CASSLAGQGLSYGYTF.

At least ten counts were recorded for this clonotype. The chain uses TRBV2 and TRBJ1-2; 8 bases fit TRBD1. The CDR3 totals 13 residues. The ends lost 7 bases at V and 8 bases at J; junction bases unmatched: 9. The germline V gene has CDR1 SNHLY and CDR2 FYNNEI. The CDR3, as DNA: TGTGCCAGCATTCCTCAGACAGGGGACGGCTACACCTTC. Translated, it gives CASIPQTGDGYTF. Looking up the rest from reference TRBV2 and TRBJ1-2 gives the full variable domain: EPEVTQTPSHQVTQMGQEVILRCVPISNHLYFYWYRQILGQKVEFLVSFYNNEISEKSEIFDDQFSVERPDGSNFTLKIRSTKLEDSAMYFCASIPQTGDGYTFGSGTRLTVV.

The rearrangement uses TRBV2 and TRBJ2-7; D is unresolved. The germline V and J ends were trimmed by 4 bases and 2 bases, with 9 bases remaining between them. This CDR3 has 13 amino acids. Germline V gene data show CDR1 as SNHLY and CDR2 as FYNNEI. CDR3 loop: CASSGTNTYEQYF. The CDR3 DNA reads TGTGCCAGCAGTGGAACTAATACCTACGAGCAGTACTTC.

Many counts were recorded for this clonotype. The chain couples TRBV6-2 or TRBV6-3 to TRBJ1-1; a weak D match, TRBD1 (6 bases). This CDR3 region has 14 residues. In germline, CDR1 is MNHEY, CDR2 SVGEGT. With 8 bases removed from V and 4 bases from J, the gap between germline ends came to 17 bases. CDR3 sequence reads: CASQRTGLGTEAFF. The CDR3 DNA reads TGTGCCAGCCAACGTACAGGGCTTGGCACTGAAGCTTTCTTT.

This clonotype was seen a few times. The chain employs TRBV20-1 and TRBJ2-1, with D possibly TRBD2 on 6 matching bases. CDR3 size: 14 residues. Germline CDR1 DFQATT, CDR2 SNEGSKA (reference sequence). Trimming took off 3 bases at V and 0 bases at J, with 9 bases between the two ends. The CDR3 here is CSASKAGSYNEQFF. The CDR3 DNA follows: TGCAGTGCTAGTAAAGCGGGCTCCTACAATGAGCAGTTCTTC.